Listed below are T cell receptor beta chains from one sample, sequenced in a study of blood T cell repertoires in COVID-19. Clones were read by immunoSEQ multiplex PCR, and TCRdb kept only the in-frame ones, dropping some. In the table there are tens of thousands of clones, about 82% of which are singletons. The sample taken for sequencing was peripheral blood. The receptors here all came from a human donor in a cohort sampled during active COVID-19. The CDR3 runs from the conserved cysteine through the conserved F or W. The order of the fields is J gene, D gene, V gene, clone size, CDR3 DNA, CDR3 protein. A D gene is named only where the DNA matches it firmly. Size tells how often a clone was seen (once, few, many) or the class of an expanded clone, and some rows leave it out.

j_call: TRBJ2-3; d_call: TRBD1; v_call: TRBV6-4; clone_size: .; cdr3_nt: TGTGCCAGCAGAGCCGGGACAGGGGGCGACTCAGATACGCAGTATTTT; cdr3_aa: CASRAGTGGDSDTQYF
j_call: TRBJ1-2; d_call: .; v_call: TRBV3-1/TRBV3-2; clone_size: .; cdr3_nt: TGTGCCAGCAGCCAGGGGAGCTGGGGCTACACCTTC; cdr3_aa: CASSQGSWGYTF
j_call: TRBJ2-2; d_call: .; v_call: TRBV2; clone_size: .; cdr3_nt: TGTGCCAGCAGGCCGGGTAGCGCGAACACCGGGGAGCTGTTTTTT; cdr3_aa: CASRPGSANTGELFF
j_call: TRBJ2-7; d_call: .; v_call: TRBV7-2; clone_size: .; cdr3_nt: TGTGCCAGCAGCTCCACAGGGTCCAACGAGCAGTACTTC; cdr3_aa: CASSSTGSNEQYF
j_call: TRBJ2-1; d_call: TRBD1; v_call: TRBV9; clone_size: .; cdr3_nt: TGTGCCAGCAGCGAGGGGACAGGGGATTTGAAGCAGTTCTTC; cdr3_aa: CASSEGTGDLKQFF
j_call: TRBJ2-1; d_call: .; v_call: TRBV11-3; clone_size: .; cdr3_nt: TGTGCCAGCAGCTTTTTGGGCGATGAGCAGTTCTTC; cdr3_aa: CASSFLGDEQFF
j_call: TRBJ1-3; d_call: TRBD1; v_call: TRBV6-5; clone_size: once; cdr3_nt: TGTGCCAGCACCTTGGGACAGGGGAGCGGAAACACCATATATTTT; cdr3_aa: CASTLGQGSGNTIYF
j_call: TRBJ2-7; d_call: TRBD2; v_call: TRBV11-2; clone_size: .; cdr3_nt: TGTGCCAGCAGCTTAGAAAGCGGGAGTTTTAGCCTTAACGAGCAGTACTTC; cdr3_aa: CASSLESGSFSLNEQYF
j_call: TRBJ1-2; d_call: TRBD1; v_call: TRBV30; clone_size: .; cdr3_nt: TGTGCCTGGAGTGTATCGATGGGACAGGGAGGCTACACCTTC; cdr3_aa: CAWSVSMGQGGYTF
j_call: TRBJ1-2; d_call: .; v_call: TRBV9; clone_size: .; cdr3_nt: TGTGCCAGCAGCGTCGGTCCAAACCTAGACTATGGCTACACCTTC; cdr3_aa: CASSVGPNLDYGYTF
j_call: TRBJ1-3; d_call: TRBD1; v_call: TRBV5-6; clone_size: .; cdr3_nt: TGTGCCAGCAGCCCCTTGGACAGGGGCCAAAACACCATATATTTT; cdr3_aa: CASSPLDRGQNTIYF
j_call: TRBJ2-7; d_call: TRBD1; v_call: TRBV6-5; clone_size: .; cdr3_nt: TGTGCCAGCAGTTACTCCGGGACAGGGCCCCCGGGCGAGCAGTACTTC; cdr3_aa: CASSYSGTGPPGEQYF
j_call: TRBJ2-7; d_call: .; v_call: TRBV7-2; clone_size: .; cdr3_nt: TGTGCCAGCAGCCCCGCCGGGGGCTACGAGCAGTACTTC; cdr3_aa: CASSPAGGYEQYF